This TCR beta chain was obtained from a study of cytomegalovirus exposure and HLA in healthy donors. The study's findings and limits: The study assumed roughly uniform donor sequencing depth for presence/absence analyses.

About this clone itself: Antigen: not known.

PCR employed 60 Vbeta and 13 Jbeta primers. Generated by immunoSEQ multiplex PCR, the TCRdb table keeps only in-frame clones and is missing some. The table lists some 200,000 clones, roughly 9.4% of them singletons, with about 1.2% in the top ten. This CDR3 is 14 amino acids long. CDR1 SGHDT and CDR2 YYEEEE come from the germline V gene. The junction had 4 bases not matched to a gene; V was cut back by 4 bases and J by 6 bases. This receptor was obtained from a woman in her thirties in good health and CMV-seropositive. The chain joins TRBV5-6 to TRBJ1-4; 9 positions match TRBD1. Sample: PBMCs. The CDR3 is CASSGTGNDEKLFF. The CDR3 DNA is TGTGCCAGCAGCGGGACAGGGAATGATGAAAAACTGTTTTTT.